The clone carrying this T cell receptor beta chain has only a few counts. Assay: immunoSEQ multiplex PCR; the TCRdb copy retains only in-frame clones and omits some. The sample lists 80,000 or so clones, about 85% seen once, with roughly 9.7% in the top ten. This sample stems from a study of blood T cell repertoires in COVID-19. From germline, CDR1 is MNHEY and CDR2 SVGEGT. V lost 6 bases and J lost 2; bases outside the gene matches: 6. The CDR3 has 15 residues. The chain combines TRBV6-2 or TRBV6-3 with TRBJ2-5; 10 bases map to TRBD2. The sample consisted of peripheral blood. The TCR originated in a man between 60 and 75 years old with COVID-19, enrolled during active disease. The CDR3 reads CASSQLAGRQETQYF. The CDR3 DNA sequence: TGTGCCAGCAGCCAACTAGCGGGAAGACAAGAGACCCAGTACTTC.